Listed here are 29 T cell receptor beta chains from one sample, sequenced in a study of cytomegalovirus exposure and HLA in healthy donors. Primers included in the PCR were 60 Vbeta and 13 Jbeta primers. TCRdb's table, derived via immunoSEQ multiplex PCR, lists solely in-frame clones and lacks some. Seen here are about 130,000 clones, around 82% observed once, and the top ten hold roughly 11%. Sequencing used PBMCs. The source of these receptors is a young man in good health and CMV-seropositive.

The chain is built from TRBV25-1 and TRBJ1-1; TRBD1 is a possible D gene (6 bases). Germline-derived CDR1 and CDR2 are MGHDK and SYGVNS. Trimming shortened V by 3 bases and J by 10 bases, and 12 bases separated the two germline ends. There are 12 residues in the CDR3. The CDR3 protein is CASSDPTRGAFF. The CDR3 coding sequence is TGTGCCAGCAGTGACCCGACCAGGGGAGCTTTCTTT.

J is TRBJ2-7 and V is TRBV7-6, with 10 bases lining up with TRBD1. Unmatched junction bases numbered 6, after V lost 4 bases and J lost 6 bases. The CDR3 is 14 residues long. CDR1 is SGHVS, CDR2 FNYEAQ, per germline. CDR3 sequence: CASSSGTGALEQYF. For the CDR3, the DNA is TGTGCCAGCAGCTCCGGGACAGGGGCTCTCGAGCAGTACTTC.

The chain has TRBV28 and TRBJ2-7; 7 bases are shared with TRBD2. The CDR3 extends over 14 amino acids. Germline V gene data show CDR1 as MDHEN and CDR2 as SYDVKM. The J segment lost 6 bases and the V segment lost 6 bases, leaving 11 bases of the junction unmatched. The CDR3 loop is CASRAQGLFSEQYF. CDR3 sequence (DNA): TGTGCCAGCAGGGCCCAGGGACTATTCTCCGAGCAGTACTTC. Full variable domain (remainder filled in from reference TRBV28 and TRBJ2-7): DVKVTQSSRYLVKRTGEKVFLECVQDMDHENMFWYRQDPGLGLRLIYFSYDVKMKEKGDIPEGYSVSREKKERFSLILESASTNQTSMYLCASRAQGLFSEQYFGPGTRLTVT.

The chain links TRBV19 to TRBJ2-3; a possible D gene is TRBD2 (6 bases). CDR3 length: 14 amino acids. Germline loops: CDR1 LNHDA, CDR2 SQIVND (reference sequence). Trimming took off 4 bases at V and 3 bases at J, with 11 bases between the two ends. CDR3 DNA sequence: TGTGCCAGTAGTACTAGTAGCGGAACAGATACGCAGTATTTT. Translation gives CASSTSSGTDTQYF. Variable domain in full (rest from reference TRBV19 and TRBJ2-3): DGGITQSPKYLFRKEGQNVTLSCEQNLNHDAMYWYRQDPGQGLRLIYYSQIVNDFQKGDIAEGYSVSREKKESFPLTVTSAQKNPTAFYLCASSTSSGTDTQYFGPGTRLTVL.

The chain recombines TRBV6-7 with TRBJ1-4, with D possibly matching TRBD1 (5 bases). TRBV6-7 is an ORF for which the function is uncertain. The CDR3 sequence is 16 residues long. Trimming stripped 6 bases from V and 0 bases from J, with 14 bases between. This chain's CDR3 is CASRIRGAATNEKLFF. CDR3 nucleotide sequence: TGTGCCAGCAGGATAAGGGGCGCCGCAACTAATGAAAAACTGTTTTTT.

The J gene is TRBJ1-2, the V gene TRBV28; D is perhaps TRBD1 (6 bases). Between the trimmed V and J ends, which lost 7 bases and 0 bases, there was a span of 15 bases. From germline, CDR1 is MDHEN and CDR2 SYDVKM. The CDR3 spans 15 residues. The CDR3 protein is CASTPSTGTNYGYTF. The CDR3 DNA follows: TGTGCCAGCACCCCCTCGACAGGAACTAACTATGGCTACACCTTC.

The rearrangement links TRBV5-1 to TRBJ2-2; tentatively, D is TRBD1 (6 bases). There are 17 residues in the CDR3. V lost 5 bases and J lost 1, with 18 bases in between. Germline V CDR1 and CDR2: SGHRS, YFSETQ. CDR3 amino acids: CASRRGMLQGNTGELFF. CDR3 coding DNA: TGCGCCAGCAGAAGAGGGATGCTACAGGGGAACACCGGGGAGCTGTTTTTT.

The rearrangement uses TRBV28 and TRBJ1-2, with a tentative D call TRBD1 (6 bases). V lost 7 bases and J 4 bases, leaving 16 bases between the germline ends. Germline lookup yields CDR1 MDHEN and CDR2 SYDVKM. The CDR3 totals 14 residues. The CDR3 protein is CASKGGGVRYGYTF. In DNA, the CDR3 is TGTGCCAGCAAAGGGGGTGGGGTGCGCTATGGCTACACCTTC.

The chain joins TRBV7-3 to TRBJ2-7; 7 nucleotides agree with TRBD1. The V gene's germline CDR1 is SGHTA and CDR2 FQGTGA. This CDR3 contains 14 residues. V shed 4 bases and J 3 bases; nucleotides not matched to a gene: 6. The CDR3 loop is CASSSTGLSYEQYF. The CDR3 bases are TGTGCCAGCAGCTCGACAGGGCTGAGCTACGAGCAGTACTTC.

The CDR3 here is CASSQGVAGALNNEQFF. The CDR3 DNA sequence: TGCGCCAGCAGCCAAGGGGTTGCGGGAGCGCTTAACAATGAGCAGTTCTTC. This chain connects TRBV4-1 to TRBJ2-1; 7 nucleotides match TRBD2. This CDR3 comprises 17 residues. Germline CDR1 and CDR2: MGHRA and YSYEKL. Trimming at V came to 1 base and at J to 5 bases, leaving 11 bases not matched to a gene.

The chain recombines TRBV7-6 with TRBJ2-7; D is possibly TRBD2 (6 bases). V was clipped by 1 base and J by 0 bases, with 10 bases between them. The CDR3 consists of 15 residues. Germline assignment: CDR1 SGHVS and CDR2 FNYEAQ. Written as DNA, the CDR3 is TGTGCCAGCAGCTTAGGGGCGGGATCCTCCTACGAGCAGTACTTC. Translating it yields CASSLGAGSSYEQYF. The entire variable domain, with the rest obtained from reference TRBV7-6 and TRBJ2-7, is as follows: GAGVSQSPRYKVTKRGQDVALRCDPISGHVSLYWYRQALGQGPEFLTYFNYEAQQDKSGLPNDRFSAERPEGSISTLTIQRTEQRDSAMYRCASSLGAGSSYEQYFGPGTRLTVT.

The genes are TRBV19 and TRBJ2-7, with 8 bases lining up with TRBD1. This CDR3 is 16 amino acids long. In germline, CDR1 is LNHDA, CDR2 SQIVND (reference sequence). V lost 5 bases, J lost 1 base, and 10 bases stayed unmatched. The CDR3 region is CASSLKARQGSYEQYF. The CDR3 nucleotides read TGTGCCAGTAGTCTCAAAGCGCGACAGGGGTCCTACGAGCAGTACTTC. The whole variable domain, filled in from reference TRBV19 and TRBJ2-7, reads DGGITQSPKYLFRKEGQNVTLSCEQNLNHDAMYWYRQDPGQGLRLIYYSQIVNDFQKGDIAEGYSVSREKKESFPLTVTSAQKNPTAFYLCASSLKARQGSYEQYFGPGTRLTVT.

This chain joins TRBV9 and TRBJ2-7, with a tentative D call TRBD2 (6 bases). CDR1 is SGDLS, CDR2 YYNGEE, per germline. V was clipped by 0 bases and J by 9 bases, with 19 bases between them. This CDR3 has 15 residues. The CDR3 coding sequence is TGTGCCAGCAGCGTAGAATCAGGGAGGTTGGGCCGGCAGTACTTC. This translates into CASSVESGRLGRQYF.

The CDR3 DNA sequence: TGTGCCAGCAGCCCGGGACTAGCGGATTCCTACGAGCAGTACTTC. This codes for CASSPGLADSYEQYF. This rearrangement joins TRBV7-2 to TRBJ2-7, with 11 bases identical to TRBD2. V lost 5 bases, J lost 1 base, and 4 bases stayed unmatched. The CDR3 sequence is 15 residues long. Germline V CDR1 and CDR2: SGHTA, FQGNSA.

In its sample, this clone was seen once. The genes are TRBV5-1 and TRBJ1-4; TRBD1 aligns across 7 bases. The CDR3 consists of 14 residues. V lost 7 bases, J lost 0 bases, and 3 bases stayed unmatched. Germline CDR1 reads SGHRS; CDR2 reads YFSETQ. The CDR3 DNA reads TGCGCCAGCTCAGGGGGAGCAACTAATGAAAAACTGTTTTTT. Translating it yields CASSGGATNEKLFF.

The V and J genes are TRBV9 and TRBJ2-2; 7 bases align to TRBD2. Germline V gives CDR1 SGDLS, CDR2 YYNGEE. Trimming removed 3 bases from V and 5 bases from J; junction bases left unmatched: 7. This CDR3 contains 15 residues. The DNA of the CDR3 is TGTGCCAGCAGCGCAGGGACTACCCGAACCGGGGAGCTGTTTTTT. Translation: CASSAGTTRTGELFF.

The chain has TRBV7-9 and TRBJ2-7; 7 bases line up with TRBD1. J lost 3 bases, V lost 3 bases, and 2 bases had no gene match. The CDR3 has 13 residues. Germline V lookup: CDR1 SEHNR, CDR2 FQNEAQ (reference sequence). CDR3 sequence: CASSFDRDYEQYF. CDR3 nucleotide sequence: TGTGCCAGCAGCTTCGACAGGGACTACGAGCAGTACTTC.

This clone has only one observation. The chain joins TRBV30 to TRBJ1-1; 10 nucleotides line up with TRBD1. The trim removed 4 bases at V and 3 bases at J, leaving 8 bases unmatched. Germline V gene sequence: CDR1 GTSNPN, CDR2 SVGIG (reference sequence). This CDR3 is 15 amino acids long. The CDR3 reads CAWNRQGAGYTEAFF. The DNA for the CDR3 is TGTGCCTGGAATAGACAGGGGGCAGGGTACACTGAAGCTTTCTTT.

V usage is TRBV27 and J usage is TRBJ1-5, with a tentative D call TRBD1 (5 bases). The germline gives CDR1 MNHEY, CDR2 SMNVEV (reference sequence). The CDR3 sequence is 15 residues long. V dropped 3 bases and J dropped 7 bases, with 16 bases sitting between them. In DNA form, the CDR3 reads TGTGCCAGCAGTTTGGGTCAGGGTGTGGGCCAGCCCCAGCATTTT. Translated: CASSLGQGVGQPQHF.

J is TRBJ2-7 and V is TRBV18, with 7 nucleotides matching TRBD1. V was pared by 5 bases and J by 5 bases, with 9 bases of the junction left unmatched. CDR1 KGHSH and CDR2 LQKENI come from the germline V gene. The CDR3 covers 14 residues. The CDR3 loop reads CASSSSGTVDEQYF. DNA for the CDR3: TGTGCCAGCTCATCCTCCGGGACAGTGGACGAGCAGTACTTC.

V and J are TRBV9 and TRBJ2-7, with 12 positions matching TRBD2. This CDR3 comprises 15 residues. The germline CDR1 and CDR2 sequences are SGDLS and YYNGEE. Trimming cost V 0 bases and J 4 bases; bases outside gene matches: 2. The CDR3 loop is CASSVDLAGGYEQYF. The CDR3 DNA reads TGTGCCAGCAGCGTAGACCTAGCGGGAGGGTACGAGCAGTACTTC.

The gene calls are TRBV30 and TRBJ1-4; TRBD1 might be the D (5 bases). This CDR3 has 14 residues. Germline V gene data show CDR1 as GTSNPN and CDR2 as SVGIG (reference sequence). Trimming shortened V by 0 bases and J by 4 bases, and 9 bases separated the two germline ends. The CDR3 reads CAWSVGQLNEKLFF. Written as DNA, the CDR3 is TGTGCCTGGAGTGTGGGGCAGCTTAATGAAAAACTGTTTTTT.

The V and J genes are TRBV7-9 and TRBJ2-1, with D perhaps matching TRBD1 (5 bases). Germline V CDR1 and CDR2: SEHNR, FQNEAQ (reference sequence). The CDR3 is 16 residues long. V lost 5 bases and J 5 bases, leaving 19 bases between the germline ends. DNA of the CDR3: TGTGCCAGCAGCCAACGAGGCAGGGAAGGAGACAATGAGCAGTTCTTC. Translated: CASSQRGREGDNEQFF.

To note about this clone: An end of the junction differs from the germline gene, which may be a read error. The V call is TRBV7-9, the J call TRBJ1-1; TRBD1 matches 8 bases. Germline V CDR1 and CDR2: SEHNR, FQNEAQ (reference sequence). The length of the CDR3 is 16 residues. The CDR3 DNA is TGTTCCAGCAGCTTAGGAACTGACAGGGGCAGATTAATTGAGTTCTTT. Protein sequence: CSSSLGTDRGRLIEFF.

The chain uses TRBV4-2 and TRBJ2-4; TRBD2 might be the D (5 bases). The CDR3 is 17 residues long. From germline, CDR1 is LGHNA and CDR2 YNFKEQ. Trimming left V 0 bases short and J 6 bases short, with 18 bases between. In nucleotides, the CDR3 is TGTGCCAGCAGCCAAGATCTTAGGGAGTGGACCCGAAACATTCAGTACTTC. Its protein product is CASSQDLREWTRNIQYF.

V is TRBV7-9 and J is TRBJ2-4; D may be TRBD2 (6 bases). The CDR3 has 16 residues. Germline V CDR1 and CDR2: SEHNR, FQNEAQ (reference sequence). Trimming stripped 1 base from V and 5 bases from J, with 15 bases between. The CDR3 region has the DNA TGTGCCAGCAGCTTAGGAGAGACTAGTACCGAAAACATTCAGTACTTC. Its translation: CASSLGETSTENIQYF.

This chain links TRBV30 with TRBJ2-5; D unresolved. The J call may be wrong; the DNA end is better matched by TRBJ2-7. Germline CDR1 is GTSNPN and CDR2 is SVGIG (reference sequence). The CDR3 is made up of 13 amino acids. CDR3 region: CAWSDPPRFEQYF. The CDR3 DNA sequence: TGTGCCTGGAGTGACCCCCCTAGGTTCGAGCAGTACTTC.

This clone was seen a handful of times. This rearrangement joins TRBV27 to TRBJ1-5, with TRBD1 identical over 7 bases. The CDR3 is 14 amino acids. Germline V gene lookup returns CDR1 MNHEY and CDR2 SMNVEV (reference sequence). V lost 6 bases to trimming and J lost 3 bases; unmatched junction nucleotides: 5. The CDR3 coding sequence is TGTGCCAGCAGCGACAGGGTTTTCAATCAGCCCCAGCATTTT. Encoded protein: CASSDRVFNQPQHF.

V usage is TRBV14 and J usage is TRBJ2-3; D is ambiguous. Germline-derived CDR1 and CDR2 are SGHDN and FVKESK. This CDR3 is built from 13 residues. V was clipped by 2 bases and J by 0 bases, with 3 bases between them. The CDR3 DNA is TGTGCCAGCAGCCAACTCAGCACAGATACGCAGTATTTT. It encodes CASSQLSTDTQYF.